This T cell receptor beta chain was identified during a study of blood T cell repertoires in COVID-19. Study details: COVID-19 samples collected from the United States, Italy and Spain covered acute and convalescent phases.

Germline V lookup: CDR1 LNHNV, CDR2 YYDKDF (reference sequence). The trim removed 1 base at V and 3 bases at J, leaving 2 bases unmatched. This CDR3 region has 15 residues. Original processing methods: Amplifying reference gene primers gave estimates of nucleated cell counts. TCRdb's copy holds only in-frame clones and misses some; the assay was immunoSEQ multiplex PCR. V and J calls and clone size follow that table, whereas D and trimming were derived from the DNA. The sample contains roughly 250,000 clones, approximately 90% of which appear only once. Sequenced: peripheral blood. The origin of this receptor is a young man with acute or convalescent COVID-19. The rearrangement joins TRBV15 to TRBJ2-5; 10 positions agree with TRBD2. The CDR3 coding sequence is TGTGCCACCAGCAGAGGTCTAGCGGGGGAAGAGACCCAGTACTTC. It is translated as CATSRGLAGEETQYF.